The 30 T cell receptor beta chains reported below all come from one sample, sequenced in a study of cytomegalovirus exposure and HLA in healthy donors. Primers: 60 Vbeta forward and 13 Jbeta reverse. Sequencing was performed with immunoSEQ multiplex PCR; in TCRdb, only in-frame clones are kept and a portion is missing. This repertoire includes roughly 80,000 clones. Source material: PBMCs. The receptors stem from a man aged 45-60 years in good health and CMV-seronegative.

V and J are TRBV12-5 and TRBJ2-1; 8 nucleotides agree with TRBD1. This CDR3 is built from 14 residues. Germline CDR1 and CDR2: LGHNT and FRNRAP. V was clipped by 6 bases and J by 3 bases; unmatched bases: 4. The CDR3 DNA sequence: TGTGCTAGTGGACCGGGACAGGACTACAATGAGCAGTTCTTC. Translating gives CASGPGQDYNEQFF.

The chain recombines TRBV4-1 with TRBJ2-7; 9 bases are a match to TRBD1. The CDR3 spans 16 residues. With V trimmed by 5 bases and J by 5 bases, 13 bases remained unmatched. Germline assignment: CDR1 MGHRA and CDR2 YSYEKL. This CDR3 reads CASSVDGGTGWDEQYF. DNA of the CDR3: TGCGCCAGCAGCGTGGACGGGGGGACAGGGTGGGACGAGCAGTACTTC.

This chain connects TRBV18 to TRBJ1-5; perhaps TRBD1 as D (5 bases). Germline-derived CDR1 and CDR2 are KGHSH and LQKENI. This CDR3 has 17 residues. V was trimmed by 0 bases and J by 3 bases, leaving 15 bases between them. The CDR3 sequence is CASSPPNGGWSNQPQHF. The CDR3 DNA reads TGTGCCAGCTCACCACCGAATGGGGGGTGGTCCAATCAGCCCCAGCATTTT.

The V and J genes are TRBV9 and TRBJ2-5; TRBD2 matches 7 bases. CDR3 length equals 14 residues. With 4 bases clipped from V and 3 bases from J, the junction kept 6 bases outside the gene matches. Germline V gene lookup returns CDR1 SGDLS and CDR2 YYNGEE. CDR3: CASSPGTIKETQYF. DNA of the CDR3: TGTGCCAGCAGCCCCGGGACTATCAAAGAGACCCAGTACTTC.

The chain couples TRBV15 to TRBJ2-1, with 8 nucleotides matching TRBD1. The CDR3 sequence is 16 residues long. V was pared by 3 bases and J by 0 bases, with 4 bases of the junction left unmatched. Germline V gives CDR1 LNHNV, CDR2 YYDKDF (reference sequence). CDR3 region: CATSRAGTGSYNEQFF. CDR3 coding DNA: TGTGCCACCAGCAGGGCCGGGACAGGCTCCTACAATGAGCAGTTCTTC.

The V and J genes are TRBV6-6 and TRBJ1-1; D possibly corresponds to TRBD1 (6 bases). V was cut by 6 bases and J by 1 base, with 15 bases left in between. This CDR3 is 15 amino acids long. Germline values: CDR1 MNHNY, CDR2 SVGAGI (reference sequence). CDR3 region: CASRPGEGWNTEAFF. The DNA for the CDR3 is TGTGCCAGCAGGCCAGGGGAGGGGTGGAACACTGAAGCTTTCTTT.

The chain couples TRBV4-3 to TRBJ2-2, with TRBD2 identical over 10 bases. This CDR3 has 18 amino acids. The germline CDR1 and CDR2 sequences are LGHNA and YSLEER. Unmatched junction bases numbered 11, after V lost 0 bases and J lost 7 bases. In nucleotides, the CDR3 is TGCGCCAGCAGCCAAGATGCGGTAGCGGGGGGTAGCATCGGGGAGCTGTTTTTT. Translating gives CASSQDAVAGGSIGELFF.

This chain links TRBV7-9 with TRBJ1-1; 8 bases are shared with TRBD1. The CDR3 has 15 amino acids. CDR1 and CDR2 from the germline V gene are SEHNR and FQNEAQ (reference sequence). The ends lost 4 bases at V and 5 bases at J; junction bases unmatched: 9. The CDR3 nucleotides are TGTGCCAGCAGCTCGTCGACAGGGGTGGGAACTGAAGCTTTCTTT. Its translation: CASSSSTGVGTEAFF.

CDR3 sequence (DNA): TGTGCCAGCAGCCTCGGGGGAGTAATCGGTGGAAACACCATATATTTT. Protein: CASSLGGVIGGNTIYF. The chain links TRBV11-2 to TRBJ1-3, with a possible D match to TRBD1 (5 bases). The CDR3 has 16 amino acids. The V end lost 5 bases, the J end lost 3 bases, and 17 bases lay between the germline ends. Per the germline V gene, CDR1 is SGHAT and CDR2 is FQNNGV.

V usage is TRBV10-2 and J usage is TRBJ2-5; TRBD1 is a possible D gene (6 bases). Trimming removed 1 base from V and 1 base from J, with 13 bases in between. The germline CDR1 and CDR2 sequences are WSHSY and SAAADI. The CDR3 consists of 16 residues. The CDR3 sequence: CASSELGQIFQETQYF. As DNA, the CDR3 is TGCGCCAGCAGTGAGTTAGGACAGATCTTCCAAGAGACCCAGTACTTC.

The rearrangement joins TRBV6-1 to TRBJ1-5; 7 bases align to TRBD1. The CDR3 runs to 14 residues. Germline V CDR1 and CDR2: MNHNS, SASEGT. Trimming took 3 bases from V and 2 from J; bases not matched to a gene: 1. The CDR3 sequence: CASSDQGGNQPQHF. The CDR3 region has the DNA TGTGCCAGCAGTGACCAGGGGGGCAATCAGCCCCAGCATTTT.

The V gene is TRBV2, the J gene TRBJ1-2; no clear D gene. V shed 4 bases and J shed 8 bases, with 14 bases lying between them. This CDR3 is built from 13 residues. Germline V gene sequence: CDR1 SNHLY, CDR2 FYNNEI. The CDR3 spells CASSGALSWGYTF. As DNA, the CDR3 is TGTGCCAGCAGTGGAGCCCTATCGTGGGGCTACACCTTC.

V gene TRBV9 combines with J gene TRBJ2-1; 14 bases line up with TRBD2. Germline CDR1 reads SGDLS; CDR2 reads YYNGEE. This CDR3 region has 20 residues. Trimming at V came to 3 bases and at J to 0 bases, leaving 11 bases not matched to a gene. The CDR3 reads CASSGTGLAGDRSSYNEQFF. The CDR3 DNA sequence: TGTGCCAGCAGCGGAACGGGACTAGCGGGGGATCGAAGCTCCTACAATGAGCAGTTCTTC. The full variable domain, with the rest looked up from reference TRBV9 and TRBJ2-1, is DSGVTQTPKHLITATGQRVTLRCSPRSGDLSVYWYQQSLDQGLQFLIQYYNGEERAKGNILERFSAQQFPDLHSELNLSSLELGDSALYFCASSGTGLAGDRSSYNEQFFGPGTRLTVL.

This chain links TRBV11-1 with TRBJ2-3; D gene unclear. The CDR3 runs to 15 residues. The V end lost 0 bases, the J end lost 0 bases, and 7 bases lay between the germline ends. The germline gives CDR1 SGHAT, CDR2 FQDESV (reference sequence). The CDR3 nucleotides are TGTGCCAGCAGCTTAGCTCAGCGTAGCACAGATACGCAGTATTTT. Encoded protein: CASSLAQRSTDTQYF. The full variable domain, completed using reference TRBV11-1 and TRBJ2-3, is EAEVAQSPRYKITEKSQAVAFWCDPISGHATLYWYRQILGQGPELLVQFQDESVVDDSQLPKDRFSAERLKGVDSTLKIQPAELGDSAMYLCASSLAQRSTDTQYFGPGTRLTVL.

This chain connects TRBV5-1 to TRBJ1-2; 7 bases agree with TRBD1. Germline V gene lookup returns CDR1 SGHRS and CDR2 YFSETQ. J lost 1 base, V lost 0 bases, and 3 bases had no gene match. The CDR3 runs to 15 residues. For the CDR3, the DNA is TGCGCCAGCAGCTTGGAGGGGGCGCATAACTATGGCTACACCTTC. It codes for CASSLEGAHNYGYTF.

About this clone: A junction end diverges from the germline sequence, so it may reflect a read error. This chain connects TRBV7-7 to TRBJ2-1; 8 bases match TRBD1. The CDR3 has 17 residues. The germline V gene encodes CDR1 SSHAT and CDR2 FNYEAQ (reference sequence). CDR3 protein: CASSSRTDRGAYNEQFF. CDR3 coding DNA: TGTGCTAGCAGCTCCAGGACCGACAGGGGTGCTTACAATGAGCAGTTCTTC.

The V call is TRBV9, the J call TRBJ2-2, with TRBD2 identical over 7 bases. The length of the CDR3 is 16 residues. Germline CDR1 SGDLS, CDR2 YYNGEE. V lost 3 bases and J lost 3; bases outside the gene matches: 8. The CDR3 coding sequence is TGTGCCAGCAGCGAGGGTGATAGCGGGTACACCGGGGAGCTGTTTTTT. Translating gives CASSEGDSGYTGELFF.

The chain uses TRBV5-6 and TRBJ2-7, with D unresolved. Germline V lookup: CDR1 SGHDT, CDR2 YYEEEE. V lost 4 bases to trimming and J lost 2 bases, with 10 bases between them. The CDR3 contains 13 residues. CDR3: CASSPRTPYEQYF. CDR3 DNA: TGTGCCAGCAGCCCCAGAACACCCTACGAGCAGTACTTC.

The rearrangement links TRBV4-1 to TRBJ2-2, with 10 bases matching TRBD1. The trim removed 6 bases at V and 7 bases at J, leaving 5 bases unmatched. The CDR3 is 14 residues long. Germline V CDR1 and CDR2: MGHRA, YSYEKL. In nucleotides, the CDR3 is TGCGCCAGCAGTCGACAGGGGGCGGGCGGGGAGCTGTTTTTT. Translation gives CASSRQGAGGELFF.

V is TRBV5-1 and J is TRBJ2-1; no clear D gene. This CDR3 has 15 amino acids. V lost 2 bases and J lost 0, with 9 bases in between. Per the germline V gene, CDR1 is SGHRS and CDR2 is YFSETQ. This CDR3 is CASSFGTSSYNEQFF. CDR3 nucleotide sequence: TGCGCCAGCAGCTTTGGCACAAGCTCCTACAATGAGCAGTTCTTC. The variable domain in full, completed from reference TRBV5-1 and TRBJ2-1, reads KAGVTQTPRYLIKTRGQQVTLSCSPISGHRSVSWYQQTPGQGLQFLFEYFSETQRNKGNFPGRFSGRQFSNSRSEMNVSTLELGDSALYLCASSFGTSSYNEQFFGPGTRLTVL.

The chain links TRBV18 to TRBJ1-5; the match to TRBD1 covers 7 bases. V gave up 8 bases and J gave up 5 bases; unmatched junction bases: 9. CDR3 length: 14 amino acids. Germline V gene data show CDR1 as KGHSH and CDR2 as LQKENI. The CDR3 loop reads CASTSDREHQPQHF. CDR3 in DNA: TGTGCCAGCACCTCAGACAGGGAACATCAGCCCCAGCATTTT.

J is TRBJ2-5 and V is TRBV7-3; possibly TRBD1 for D (5 bases). CDR1 SGHTA and CDR2 FQGTGA come from the germline V gene. This CDR3 region has 14 residues. Trimming removed 1 base at V and 2 bases at J, with 8 bases between. The CDR3 coding sequence is TGTGCCAGCAGCTTAAGGGCAGGGCAAGAGACCCAGTACTTC. Translation gives CASSLRAGQETQYF. Based on the CDR3 plus reference TRBV7-3 and TRBJ2-5, the full variable domain is GAGVSQTPSNKVTEKGKYVELRCDPISGHTALYWYRQSLGQGPEFLIYFQGTGAADDSGLPNDRFFAVRPEGSVSTLKIQRTERGDSAVYLCASSLRAGQETQYFGPGTRLLVL.

The CDR3 sequence: CASSPGTLATNEKLFF. CDR3 nucleotide sequence: TGTGCCAGCAGCCCGGGGACACTTGCAACTAATGAAAAACTGTTTTTT. V is TRBV7-8 and J is TRBJ1-4; D possibly corresponds to TRBD1 (6 bases). Deletions cut 5 bases from V and 0 bases from J, with 13 bases between. There are 16 residues in the CDR3. Germline values: CDR1 SGHVS, CDR2 FQNEAQ.

V and J are TRBV4-3 and TRBJ2-1; 11 positions match TRBD2. V gave up 0 bases and J gave up 7 bases; unmatched junction bases: 8. Germline lookup yields CDR1 LGHNA and CDR2 YSLEER. The CDR3 totals 17 residues. This CDR3 is CASSQDLVASGGNEQFF. CDR3 in DNA: TGCGCCAGCAGCCAAGATTTAGTGGCTAGCGGGGGGAATGAGCAGTTCTTC.

The chain links TRBV5-1 to TRBJ2-7; 8 bases match TRBD1. The CDR3 is 15 amino acids. Germline CDR1 reads SGHRS; CDR2 reads YFSETQ. Trimming took 4 bases from V and 2 from J; bases not matched to a gene: 8. This chain's CDR3 is CASSLRSGGPYEQYF. CDR3 bases: TGCGCCAGCAGCCTAAGGTCAGGGGGCCCCTACGAGCAGTACTTC.

This sequence joins TRBV5-4 and TRBJ2-3; 11 bases fit TRBD1. The CDR3 is made up of 17 amino acids. J gave up 4 bases and V 5 bases, and 12 bases lay outside the gene matches. The germline CDR1 and CDR2 sequences are SGHNT and YYREEE (reference sequence). The CDR3 reads CASRLSSGTGGADTQYF. In DNA, the CDR3 is TGTGCCAGCAGACTGTCCTCCGGGACAGGGGGAGCAGATACGCAGTATTTT.

The chain has TRBV18 and TRBJ2-1; no definite D call. V lost 0 bases and J 6 bases, leaving 9 bases between the germline ends. The length of the CDR3 is 14 residues. CDR1 and CDR2 from the germline V gene are KGHSH and LQKENI. The CDR3 DNA reads TGTGCCAGCTCACCACCGGAGAAAACCAATGAGCAGTTCTTC. Protein: CASSPPEKTNEQFF.

The rearrangement links TRBV5-1 to TRBJ2-3; 15 bases agree with TRBD2. Trimming at V came to 0 bases and at J to 12 bases, leaving 2 bases not matched to a gene. The CDR3 consists of 14 residues. Germline V CDR1 and CDR2: SGHRS, YFSETQ. The CDR3 sequence: CASSLGTSGGAQYF. CDR3 bases: TGCGCCAGCAGCTTGGGGACTAGCGGGGGGGCCCAGTATTTT.

The rearrangement links TRBV5-6 to TRBJ2-1; D remains ambiguous. The length of the CDR3 is 11 residues. Trimming left V 4 bases short and J 8 bases short, with 7 bases between. Looked up from germline, CDR1 is SGHDT and CDR2 is YYEEEE. The CDR3 DNA sequence: TGTGCCAGCAGCCTCCGGGATGAGCAGTTCTTC. Translation gives CASSLRDEQFF.

The V gene is TRBV10-1, the J gene TRBJ1-2; D is ambiguous. Trimming removed 9 bases at V and 3 bases at J, with 23 bases between. The CDR3 sequence is 16 residues long. The germline V gene has CDR1 WNHNN and CDR2 SYGVQD (reference sequence). Here the CDR3 reads CASAPPTDSPYYGYTF. In nucleotides, the CDR3 is TGCGCCAGTGCCCCTCCAACTGACTCCCCCTACTATGGCTACACCTTC.